A single sample gave rise to the 28 T cell receptor beta chains below, sequenced in a study of CD8+ T cells in alopecia areata. This sample's treatment: oral pan-JAK inhibitor, 5-10 mg twice daily. In each case, RNA was isolated and then reverse transcribed into cDNA as the sequencing template. TCRdb's table, derived via immunoSEQ multiplex PCR, lists solely in-frame clones and lacks some. The sample carries about 130,000 clones, around half recorded once. Sequencing used CD8+ T cells sorted from blood, obtained at week 4, from a patient treated with tofacitinib. All receptors derive from a human donor with alopecia areata.

The chain combines TRBV19 with TRBJ2-5; TRBD1 or TRBD2 may be the D gene (5 bases each). The CDR3 has 15 amino acids. V was trimmed by 6 bases and J by 1 base, leaving 15 bases between them. CDR1 is LNHDA, CDR2 SQIVND, per germline (reference sequence). The CDR3 region has the DNA TGTGCCAGTAGCTGGGGACGGATCCTCCAAGAGACCCAGTACTTC. As protein: CASSWGRILQETQYF.

This clone was counted a single time. The V and J genes are TRBV9 and TRBJ1-6, with 10 bases that match TRBD1. CDR1 is SGDLS and CDR2 is YYNGEE in the germline V gene. The CDR3 runs to 15 residues. V lost 4 bases and J lost 8; bases outside the gene matches: 6. CDR3 residues: CASSFTGTGDSPLHF. For the CDR3, the DNA is TGTGCCAGCAGCTTCACCGGGACAGGGGATTCACCCCTCCACTTT.

This chain links TRBV15 with TRBJ1-4; D gene ambiguous. V lost 5 bases and J 5 bases, leaving 12 bases between the germline ends. The CDR3 contains 14 residues. CDR1 and CDR2 from the germline V gene are LNHNV and YYDKDF (reference sequence). The CDR3 bases are TGTGCCACCAGCGTTCCTACCGGGAATGAAAAACTGTTTTTT. Translation: CATSVPTGNEKLFF.

The rearrangement uses TRBV27 and TRBJ1-1; D ambiguous. The CDR3 consists of 13 residues. Germline assignment: CDR1 MNHEY and CDR2 SMNVEV (reference sequence). V lost 3 bases to trimming and J lost 4 bases, with 9 bases between them. Here the CDR3 DNA reads TGTGCCAGCAGTTTCGGGGATGCCACTGAAGCTTTCTTT. Translated, it gives CASSFGDATEAFF.

V and J are TRBV6-5 and TRBJ2-3; possibly TRBD2 for D (7 bases). V gave up 6 bases and J gave up 0 bases, with 13 bases separating them. Germline CDR1 reads MNHEY; CDR2 reads SVGAGI. The CDR3 is made up of 15 amino acids. The CDR3 coding sequence is TGTGCCAGCAGCCAGGGGAGGGATAGCACAGATACGCAGTATTTT. It codes for CASSQGRDSTDTQYF.

The rearrangement uses TRBV25-1 and TRBJ2-7; no clear D gene. The germline V gene has CDR1 MGHDK and CDR2 SYGVNS. The CDR3 runs to 12 residues. V was pared by 6 bases and J by 6 bases, with 12 bases between. CDR3 sequence reads: CASSPEGFEQYF. In DNA, the CDR3 is TGTGCCAGCAGCCCCGAAGGGTTCGAGCAGTACTTC.

The chain is built from TRBV5-1 and TRBJ1-2; D gene unclear. Trimming removed 0 bases at V and 8 bases at J, with 11 bases between. This CDR3 comprises 13 residues. Germline lookup yields CDR1 SGHRS and CDR2 YFSETQ. CDR3 residues: CASSLVAGWGYTF. The CDR3 bases are TGCGCCAGCAGCTTGGTGGCAGGCTGGGGCTACACCTTC.

This chain joins TRBV30 and TRBJ2-3; 9 bases are shared with TRBD2. Germline V gene lookup returns CDR1 GTSNPN and CDR2 SVGIG (reference sequence). The V and J ends lost 3 bases and 2 bases, in that order; junction bases with no gene match: 6. The CDR3 spans 15 residues. The CDR3 loop is CAWSGLARSTDTQYF. CDR3 in DNA: TGTGCCTGGAGCGGACTAGCGCGATCCACAGATACGCAGTATTTT. Combining the CDR3 with reference TRBV30 and TRBJ2-3 gives the whole variable domain SQTIHQWPATLVQPVGSPLSLECTVEGTSNPNLYWYRQAAGRGLQLLFYSVGIGQISSEVPQNLSASRPQDRQFILSSKKLLLSDSGFYLCAWSGLARSTDTQYFGPGTRLTVL.

The chain recombines TRBV30 with TRBJ2-7; 7 nucleotides align to TRBD2. Germline values: CDR1 GTSNPN, CDR2 SVGIG (reference sequence). This CDR3 spans 16 amino acids. V was clipped by 0 bases and J by 2 bases; unmatched bases: 10. CDR3 bases: TGTGCCTGGAGTGTTTGGGAGGGTCGTAGAACCTACGAGCAGTACTTC. Its translation is CAWSVWEGRRTYEQYF. The whole variable domain, filled in from reference TRBV30 and TRBJ2-7, reads SQTIHQWPATLVQPVGSPLSLECTVEGTSNPNLYWYRQAAGRGLQLLFYSVGIGQISSEVPQNLSASRPQDRQFILSSKKLLLSDSGFYLCAWSVWEGRRTYEQYFGPGTRLTVT.

The genes are TRBV5-4 and TRBJ2-7; 7 nucleotides align to TRBD1. Per the germline V gene, CDR1 is SGHNT and CDR2 is YYREEE (reference sequence). Trimming took 4 bases from V and 3 from J; bases not matched to a gene: 19. CDR3 size: 18 residues. Here the CDR3 reads CASSPGRGQNRPNYEQYF. The CDR3 DNA is TGTGCCAGCAGCCCCGGTCGGGGACAGAACCGACCCAACTACGAGCAGTACTTC.

The genes are TRBV2 and TRBJ1-2, with 10 bases lining up with TRBD1. CDR1 SNHLY and CDR2 FYNNEI come from the germline V gene. With 10 bases clipped from V and 3 bases from J, the junction kept 8 bases outside the gene matches. This CDR3 is built from 14 residues. The CDR3 protein is CATLRQGADYGYTF. The CDR3 DNA follows: TGTGCCACACTCAGACAGGGGGCCGACTATGGCTACACCTTC.

The J gene is TRBJ1-2, the V gene TRBV27, with TRBD1 matching over 7 bases. From germline, CDR1 is MNHEY and CDR2 SMNVEV (reference sequence). V was pared by 2 bases and J by 7 bases, with 7 bases of the junction left unmatched. This CDR3 is built from 14 residues. The CDR3 nucleotides are TGTGCCAGCAGTTTAGTAGGGCCAGGGGGTGGCTACACCTTC. Translating gives CASSLVGPGGGYTF.

This clone was picked up one time. This rearrangement joins TRBV5-1 to TRBJ2-5; 9 nucleotides agree with TRBD1. V shed 8 bases and J 4 bases; nucleotides not matched to a gene: 9. The CDR3 runs to 14 residues. Per germline, CDR1 SGHRS and CDR2 YFSETQ. In nucleotides, the CDR3 is TGCGCCAGTACCGGGACAGGGAATGGAGAGACCCAGTACTTC. Translation: CASTGTGNGETQYF. The complete variable domain, with remaining parts taken from reference TRBV5-1 and TRBJ2-5, reads KAGVTQTPRYLIKTRGQQVTLSCSPISGHRSVSWYQQTPGQGLQFLFEYFSETQRNKGNFPGRFSGRQFSNSRSEMNVSTLELGDSALYLCASTGTGNGETQYFGPGTRLLVL.

This chain links TRBV14 with TRBJ2-7; D gene unclear. The CDR3 sequence is 13 residues long. V lost 1 base and J lost 2, with 6 bases in between. Germline V lookup: CDR1 SGHDN, CDR2 FVKESK. CDR3 sequence reads: CASSQGLAYEQYF. The CDR3 nucleotides read TGTGCCAGCAGCCAAGGACTCGCCTACGAGCAGTACTTC.

V usage is TRBV27 and J usage is TRBJ1-6, with D possibly TRBD1 on 6 matching bases. The germline V gene encodes CDR1 MNHEY and CDR2 SMNVEV (reference sequence). Trimming shortened V by 4 bases and J by 7 bases, and 17 bases separated the two germline ends. The length of the CDR3 is 16 residues. CDR3 sequence: CASSYLRGSSNSPLHF. DNA of the CDR3: TGTGCCAGCAGTTACCTTAGGGGGTCGTCCAATTCACCCCTCCACTTT.

This clone was recorded a few times. The rearrangement links TRBV5-1 to TRBJ1-1; D is undetermined. V lost 1 base and J lost 0, with 7 bases in between. This CDR3 region has 14 residues. Germline CDR1 is SGHRS and CDR2 is YFSETQ. CDR3 nucleotides: TGCGCCAGCAGCTTGAGACGCATGAACACTGAAGCTTTCTTT. It is translated as CASSLRRMNTEAFF.

The chain joins TRBV2 to TRBJ2-7; 10 nucleotides agree with TRBD1. In germline, CDR1 is SNHLY, CDR2 FYNNEI. J gave up 0 bases and V 4 bases, and 3 bases lay outside the gene matches. The CDR3 totals 15 residues. The CDR3 protein is CASSAGTGVSYEQYF. The CDR3 region has the DNA TGTGCCAGCAGTGCCGGGACAGGGGTCTCCTACGAGCAGTACTTC.

This clone was recorded a few times. The rearrangement joins TRBV5-1 to TRBJ2-7; D remains unclear. The length of the CDR3 is 14 residues. V shed 0 bases and J shed 0 bases, with 7 bases lying between them. Germline V CDR1 and CDR2: SGHRS, YFSETQ. The CDR3 DNA reads as TGCGCCAGCAGCTTGGCCGGTAGCTCCTACGAGCAGTACTTC. As protein: CASSLAGSSYEQYF.

The CDR3 coding sequence is TGTGCCAGCACCGGAGGGGGGGGGACATCAAGCAATGAGCAGTTCTTC. This codes for CASTGGGGTSSNEQFF. This chain uses TRBV13 with TRBJ2-1; D might be TRBD2 (7 bases). Germline V gene lookup returns CDR1 PRHDT and CDR2 FYEKMQ (reference sequence). This CDR3 is 16 amino acids long. Trimming cost V 7 bases and J 6 bases, with 22 bases left between them.

The J gene is TRBJ1-2, the V gene TRBV29-1, with 7 bases identical to TRBD1. The CDR3 consists of 13 residues. V lost 8 bases and J lost 0; bases outside the gene matches: 6. The germline V gene has CDR1 SQVTM and CDR2 ANQGSEA. The CDR3 sequence: CSTAGTANYGYTF. The CDR3 nucleotides read TGCAGCACCGCCGGGACAGCTAACTATGGCTACACCTTC. Combining the CDR3 with reference TRBV29-1 and TRBJ1-2 gives the whole variable domain SAVISQKPSRDICQRGTSLTIQCQVDSQVTMMFWYRQQPGQSLTLIATANQGSEATYESGFVIDKFPISRPNLTFSTLTVSNMSPEDSSIYLCSTAGTANYGYTFGSGTRLTVV.

The rearrangement links TRBV7-8 to TRBJ2-7; 11 positions agree with TRBD2. In germline, CDR1 is SGHVS, CDR2 FQNEAQ. The CDR3 consists of 15 residues. V shed 5 bases and J 3 bases; nucleotides not matched to a gene: 6. The CDR3 nucleotides are TGTGCCAGCAGCCTCACTAGCGGGGGTCTCTACGAGCAGTACTTC. This encodes CASSLTSGGLYEQYF.

The chain joins TRBV27 to TRBJ1-1; 7 bases align to TRBD1. The CDR3 is made up of 18 amino acids. From germline, CDR1 is MNHEY and CDR2 SMNVEV (reference sequence). Germline trimming cut 1 base from V and 0 bases from J; bases unmatched to any gene: 11. The CDR3 nucleotides are TGTGCCAGCAGTTTATTTTTCAGGCGGGGACAGATGAACACTGAAGCTTTCTTT. This encodes CASSLFFRRGQMNTEAFF.

This CDR3 is CASSPLGFAQDTQYF. Written as DNA, the CDR3 is TGTGCCAGCAGCCCATTGGGGTTTGCACAAGATACGCAGTATTTT. The J gene is TRBJ2-3, the V gene TRBV7-6, with D hard to call. V was pared by 5 bases and J by 5 bases, with 17 bases between. Per germline, CDR1 SGHVS and CDR2 FNYEAQ. The CDR3 length is 15 residues.

J is TRBJ1-5 and V is TRBV9; TRBD1 matches 7 bases. V lost 0 bases and J lost 2; bases outside the gene matches: 5. The CDR3 has 16 amino acids. Germline V gives CDR1 SGDLS, CDR2 YYNGEE. CDR3 in amino acids: CASSVGGDSRNQPQHF. The CDR3 DNA reads TGTGCCAGCAGCGTAGGTGGGGACAGCCGCAATCAGCCCCAGCATTTT.

The chain recombines TRBV30 with TRBJ2-5; D ambiguous. With 0 bases removed from V and 5 bases from J, the gap between germline ends came to 10 bases. Germline V gene lookup returns CDR1 GTSNPN and CDR2 SVGIG (reference sequence). This CDR3 comprises 13 residues. The CDR3 region has the DNA TGTGCCTGGAGTGTAGATGTGAGGGAGACCCAGTACTTC. Translated: CAWSVDVRETQYF.

This chain connects TRBV5-6 to TRBJ1-1; the D is unclear. Germline CDR1 reads SGHDT; CDR2 reads YYEEEE. Trimming took 0 bases from V and 5 from J, leaving 8 bases between them. The CDR3 extends over 13 amino acids. CDR3 loop: CASSLVAGTEAFF. Written as DNA, the CDR3 is TGTGCCAGCAGCTTGGTGGCCGGGACTGAAGCTTTCTTT.

CDR3 in DNA: TGCGCCAGCAGCCAAGATTGGTTTGAGGGCAGGGGGCTGTACGAGCAGTACTTC. It is translated as CASSQDWFEGRGLYEQYF. The chain links TRBV4-3 to TRBJ2-7, with 8 bases lining up with TRBD1. Germline CDR1 reads LGHNA; CDR2 reads YSLEER. The J segment lost 4 bases and the V segment lost 0 bases, leaving 14 bases of the junction unmatched. The CDR3 is made up of 18 amino acids.

The rearrangement links TRBV7-9 to TRBJ2-1; tentative D call: TRBD1 (6 bases). The germline V gene has CDR1 SEHNR and CDR2 FQNEAQ (reference sequence). This CDR3 region has 12 residues. Trimming removed 1 base at V and 15 bases at J, with 13 bases between. The CDR3 loop is CASSLEQGPWFF. The CDR3 DNA reads as TGTGCCAGCAGCTTAGAACAGGGCCCTTGGTTCTTC.